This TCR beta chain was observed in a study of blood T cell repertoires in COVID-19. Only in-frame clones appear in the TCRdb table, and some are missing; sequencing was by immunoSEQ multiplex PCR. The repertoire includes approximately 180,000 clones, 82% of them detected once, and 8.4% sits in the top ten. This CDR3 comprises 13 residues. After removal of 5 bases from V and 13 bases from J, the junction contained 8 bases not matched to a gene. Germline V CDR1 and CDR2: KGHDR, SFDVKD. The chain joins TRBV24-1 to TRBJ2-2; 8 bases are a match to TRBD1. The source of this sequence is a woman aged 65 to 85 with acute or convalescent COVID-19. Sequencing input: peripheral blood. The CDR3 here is CATSATQGDGLFF. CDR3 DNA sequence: TGTGCCACCAGTGCCACACAGGGGGACGGGCTGTTTTTT.